The 3 T cell receptor beta chains below come from one sample, sequenced in a study of blood T cell repertoires in COVID-19. TCRdb's table, derived via immunoSEQ multiplex PCR, lists solely in-frame clones and lacks some. The table lists roughly 150,000 clones, roughly 80% of them singletons, with 3.7% in the top ten. Sequencing used peripheral blood. The receptors shown here come from a woman of 80 years or more with acute or convalescent COVID-19.

V gene TRBV7-2 combines with J gene TRBJ1-1; no definite D call. With 4 bases removed from V and 3 bases from J, the gap between germline ends came to 15 bases. The CDR3 has 15 amino acids. CDR1 is SGHTA and CDR2 is FQGNSA in the germline V gene. Here the CDR3 reads CASSSPPRRDTEAFF. The CDR3 bases are TGTGCCAGCAGCTCCCCCCCCAGACGGGACACTGAAGCTTTCTTT.

This clone was recorded a few times. The V and J genes are TRBV7-2 and TRBJ1-1; a weak D match, TRBD1 (5 bases). There are 13 residues in the CDR3. The V end lost 5 bases, the J end lost 7 bases, and 14 bases lay between the germline ends. Germline CDR1 SGHTA, CDR2 FQGNSA. CDR3 bases: TGTGCCAGCAGCCCCCGCAGGGATGGTGAAGCTTTCTTT. It encodes CASSPRRDGEAFF.

The V call is TRBV5-1, the J call TRBJ2-1; 9 nucleotides line up with TRBD2. After removal of 0 bases from V and 0 bases from J, the junction contained 7 bases not matched to a gene. The CDR3 contains 18 residues. The germline V gene has CDR1 SGHRS and CDR2 YFSETQ. This CDR3 is CASSLGPLAGISYNEQFF. In DNA, the CDR3 is TGCGCCAGCAGCTTGGGGCCCCTAGCGGGAATCTCCTACAATGAGCAGTTCTTC.